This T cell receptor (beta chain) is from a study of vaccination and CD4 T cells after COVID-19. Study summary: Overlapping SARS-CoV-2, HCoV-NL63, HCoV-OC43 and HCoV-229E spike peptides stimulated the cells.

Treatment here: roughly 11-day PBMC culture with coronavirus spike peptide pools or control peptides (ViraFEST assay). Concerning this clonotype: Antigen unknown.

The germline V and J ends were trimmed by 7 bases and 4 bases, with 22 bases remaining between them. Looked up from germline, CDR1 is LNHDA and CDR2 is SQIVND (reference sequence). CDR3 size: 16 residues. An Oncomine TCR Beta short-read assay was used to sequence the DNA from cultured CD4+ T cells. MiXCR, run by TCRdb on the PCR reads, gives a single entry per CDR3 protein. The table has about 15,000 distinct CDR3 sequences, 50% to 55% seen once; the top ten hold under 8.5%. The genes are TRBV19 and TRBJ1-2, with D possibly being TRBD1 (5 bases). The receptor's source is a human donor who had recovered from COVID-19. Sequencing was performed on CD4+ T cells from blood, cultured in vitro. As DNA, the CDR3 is TGTGCCAGTACGGGAGCCCTGGGGGGGATGTTCTATGGCTACACCTTC. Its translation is CASTGALGGMFYGYTF.